The clone carrying this T cell receptor beta chain was recorded once. Someone with COVID-19 had been met by exposed participants within 2 weeks before study entry. The sample belongs to a study of blood T cell repertoires in COVID-19. The overall study: In each case, the material was cDNA or gDNA derived from T cells, B-cell-depleted T cells, or PBMCs.

Original analysis: By means of reference gene primer amplification, nucleated cell counts were estimated. Sequencing used immunoSEQ multiplex PCR; TCRdb keeps in-frame clones, though not all of them. The D gene and trimming were derived from the DNA, and the V and J assignments and clone size from that table. Among 430,000 or so clones listed, over 75% were seen once. The V gene's germline CDR1 is LGHDT and CDR2 YNNKEL (reference sequence). The CDR3 length is 12 residues. The V end was cut by 1 base, the J end by 6 bases, with 6 bases between. The sample comprised PBMCs or T cells enriched from blood (not recorded which). The chain uses TRBV3-1 (or the pseudogene TRBV3-2) and TRBJ2-5, with D uncertain. The sequence came from a woman between 18 and 29 years old who had been exposed to COVID-19. This CDR3 is CASSQVIKTQYF. CDR3 nucleotides: TGTGCCAGCAGCCAAGTTATAAAGACCCAGTACTTC.